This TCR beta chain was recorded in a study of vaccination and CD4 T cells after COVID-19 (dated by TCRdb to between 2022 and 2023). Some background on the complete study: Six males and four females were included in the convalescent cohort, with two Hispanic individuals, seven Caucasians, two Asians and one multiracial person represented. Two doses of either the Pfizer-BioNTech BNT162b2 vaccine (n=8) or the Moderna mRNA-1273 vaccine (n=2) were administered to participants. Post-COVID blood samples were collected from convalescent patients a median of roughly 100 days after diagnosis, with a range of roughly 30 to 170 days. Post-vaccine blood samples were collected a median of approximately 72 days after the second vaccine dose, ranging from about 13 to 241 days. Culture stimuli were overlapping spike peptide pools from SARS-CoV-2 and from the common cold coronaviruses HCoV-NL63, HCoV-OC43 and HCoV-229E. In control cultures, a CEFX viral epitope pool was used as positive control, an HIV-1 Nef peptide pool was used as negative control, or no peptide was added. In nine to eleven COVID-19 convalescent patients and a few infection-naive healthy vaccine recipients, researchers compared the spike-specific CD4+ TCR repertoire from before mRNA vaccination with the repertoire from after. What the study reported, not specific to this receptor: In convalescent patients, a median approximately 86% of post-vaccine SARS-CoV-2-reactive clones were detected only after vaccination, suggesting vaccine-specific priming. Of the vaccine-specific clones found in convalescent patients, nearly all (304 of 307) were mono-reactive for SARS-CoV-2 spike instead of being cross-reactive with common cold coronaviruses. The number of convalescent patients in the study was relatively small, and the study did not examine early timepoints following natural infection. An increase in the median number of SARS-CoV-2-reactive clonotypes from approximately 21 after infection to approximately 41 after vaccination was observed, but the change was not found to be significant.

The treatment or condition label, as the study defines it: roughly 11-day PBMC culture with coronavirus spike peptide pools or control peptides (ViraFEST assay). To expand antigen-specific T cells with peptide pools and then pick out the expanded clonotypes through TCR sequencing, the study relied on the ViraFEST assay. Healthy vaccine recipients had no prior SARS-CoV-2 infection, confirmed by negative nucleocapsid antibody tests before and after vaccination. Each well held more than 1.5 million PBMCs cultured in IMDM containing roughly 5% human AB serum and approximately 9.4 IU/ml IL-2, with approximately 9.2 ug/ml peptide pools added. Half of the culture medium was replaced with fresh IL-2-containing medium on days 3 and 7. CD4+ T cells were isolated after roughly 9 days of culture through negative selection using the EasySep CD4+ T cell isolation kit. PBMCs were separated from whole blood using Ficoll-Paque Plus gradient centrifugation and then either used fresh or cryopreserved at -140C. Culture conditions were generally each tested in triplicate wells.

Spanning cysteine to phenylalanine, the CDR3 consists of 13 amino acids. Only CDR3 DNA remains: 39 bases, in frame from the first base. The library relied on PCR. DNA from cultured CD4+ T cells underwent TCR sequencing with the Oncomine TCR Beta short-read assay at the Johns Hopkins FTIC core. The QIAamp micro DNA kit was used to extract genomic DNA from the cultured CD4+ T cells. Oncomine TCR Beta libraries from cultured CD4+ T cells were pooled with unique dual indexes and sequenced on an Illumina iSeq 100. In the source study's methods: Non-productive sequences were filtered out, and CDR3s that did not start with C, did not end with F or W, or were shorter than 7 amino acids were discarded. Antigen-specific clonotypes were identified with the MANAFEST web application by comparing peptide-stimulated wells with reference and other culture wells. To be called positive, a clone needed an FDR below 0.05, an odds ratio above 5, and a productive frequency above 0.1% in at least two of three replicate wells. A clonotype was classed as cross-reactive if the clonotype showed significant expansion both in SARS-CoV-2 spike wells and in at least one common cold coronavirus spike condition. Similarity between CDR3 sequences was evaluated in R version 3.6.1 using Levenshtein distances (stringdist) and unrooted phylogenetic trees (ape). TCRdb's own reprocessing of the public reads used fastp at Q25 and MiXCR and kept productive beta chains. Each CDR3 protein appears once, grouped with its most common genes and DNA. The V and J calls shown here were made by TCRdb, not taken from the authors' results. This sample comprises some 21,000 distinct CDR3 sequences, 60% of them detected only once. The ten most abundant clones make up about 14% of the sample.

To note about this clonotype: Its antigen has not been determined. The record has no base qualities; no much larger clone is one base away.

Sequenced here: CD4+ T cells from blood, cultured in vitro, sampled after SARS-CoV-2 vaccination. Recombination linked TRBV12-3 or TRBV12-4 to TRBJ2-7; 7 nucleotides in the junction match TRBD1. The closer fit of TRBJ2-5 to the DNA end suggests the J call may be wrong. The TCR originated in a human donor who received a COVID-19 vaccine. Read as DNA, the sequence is TGTGCCAGCAGTCCGACAGGGACCGAGACCCAGTACTTC. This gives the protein CASSPTGTETQYF.